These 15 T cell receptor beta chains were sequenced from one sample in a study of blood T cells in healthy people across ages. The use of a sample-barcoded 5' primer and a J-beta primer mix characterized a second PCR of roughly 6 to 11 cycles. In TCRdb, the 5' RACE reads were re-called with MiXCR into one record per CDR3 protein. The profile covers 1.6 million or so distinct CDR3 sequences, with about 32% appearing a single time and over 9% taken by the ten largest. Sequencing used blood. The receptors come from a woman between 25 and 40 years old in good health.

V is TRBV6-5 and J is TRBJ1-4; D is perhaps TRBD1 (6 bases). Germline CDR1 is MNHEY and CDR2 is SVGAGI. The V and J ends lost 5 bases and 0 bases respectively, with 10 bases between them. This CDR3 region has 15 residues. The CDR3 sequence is CASSLDRTTNEKLFF. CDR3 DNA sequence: TGTGCCAGCAGTCTGGACAGAACAACTAATGAAAAACTGTTTTTT.

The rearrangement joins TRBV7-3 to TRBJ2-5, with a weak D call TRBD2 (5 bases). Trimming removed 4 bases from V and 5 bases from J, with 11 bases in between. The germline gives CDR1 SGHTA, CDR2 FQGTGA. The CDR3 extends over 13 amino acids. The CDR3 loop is CASSSKGGETQYF. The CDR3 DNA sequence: TGTGCCAGCAGCTCCAAGGGCGGGGAGACCCAGTACTTC.

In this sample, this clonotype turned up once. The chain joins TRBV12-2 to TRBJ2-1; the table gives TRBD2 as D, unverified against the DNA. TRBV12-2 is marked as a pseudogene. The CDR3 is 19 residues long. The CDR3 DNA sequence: TGTGCAAGTCGCTCAGCGAGGGCCCGAGGCCTGCCTCGCTTTCATGAGCAGTTCTTC. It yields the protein CASRSARARGLPRFHEQFF.

Here the CDR3 reads CASSLTGGEDTQYF. Here the CDR3 DNA reads TGTGCCAGCAGTCTGACAGGGGGGGAAGATACGCAGTATTTT. This chain links TRBV7-2 with TRBJ2-3; the match to TRBD1 covers 9 bases. After removal of 6 bases from V and 5 bases from J, the junction contained 6 bases not matched to a gene. Germline V gives CDR1 SGHTA, CDR2 FQGNSA. CDR3 length equals 14 residues.

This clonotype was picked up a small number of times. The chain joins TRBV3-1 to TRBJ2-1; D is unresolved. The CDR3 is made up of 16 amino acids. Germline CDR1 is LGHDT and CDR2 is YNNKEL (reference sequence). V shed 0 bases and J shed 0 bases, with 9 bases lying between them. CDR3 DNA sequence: TGTGCCAGCAGCCAAGAGGGGTTCAGCTCCTACAATGAGCAGTTCTTC. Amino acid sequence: CASSQEGFSSYNEQFF.

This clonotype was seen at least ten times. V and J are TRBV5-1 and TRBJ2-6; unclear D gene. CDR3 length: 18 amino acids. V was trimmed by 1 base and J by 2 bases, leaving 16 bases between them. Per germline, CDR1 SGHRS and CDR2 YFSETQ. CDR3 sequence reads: CASSLSGRPGTGANVLTF. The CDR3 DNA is TGCGCCAGCAGCTTGTCCGGGCGTCCAGGTACTGGGGCCAACGTCCTGACTTTC.

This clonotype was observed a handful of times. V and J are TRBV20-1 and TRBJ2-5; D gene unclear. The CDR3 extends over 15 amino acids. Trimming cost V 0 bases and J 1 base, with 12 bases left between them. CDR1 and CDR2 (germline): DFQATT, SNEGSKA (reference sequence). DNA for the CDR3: TGCAGTGCTAGAGATGTCCAGGCATTCCAAGAGACCCAGTACTTC. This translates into CSARDVQAFQETQYF.

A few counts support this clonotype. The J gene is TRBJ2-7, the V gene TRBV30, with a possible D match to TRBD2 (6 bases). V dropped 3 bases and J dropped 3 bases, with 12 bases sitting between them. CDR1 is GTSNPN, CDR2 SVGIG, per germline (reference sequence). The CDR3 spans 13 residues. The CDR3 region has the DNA TGTGCCTGGAGACGCGGGGCCCTCTACGAGCAGTACTTC. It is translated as CAWRRGALYEQYF.

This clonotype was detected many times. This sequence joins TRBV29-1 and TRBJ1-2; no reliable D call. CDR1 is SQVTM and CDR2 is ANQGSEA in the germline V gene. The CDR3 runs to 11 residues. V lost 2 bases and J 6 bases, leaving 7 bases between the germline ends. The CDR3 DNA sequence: TGCAGCGTTGAACCGGCGGATGGCTACACCTTC. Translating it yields CSVEPADGYTF.

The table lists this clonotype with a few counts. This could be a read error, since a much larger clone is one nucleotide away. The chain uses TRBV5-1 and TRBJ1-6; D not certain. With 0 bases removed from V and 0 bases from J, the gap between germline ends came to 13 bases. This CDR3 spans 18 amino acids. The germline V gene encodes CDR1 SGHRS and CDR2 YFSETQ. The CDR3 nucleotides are TGCGCCAGCAGCTTGGCTGGGATATTGAGCTCCTATAATTCACCCCTCCACTTT. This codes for CASSLAGILSSYNSPLHF.

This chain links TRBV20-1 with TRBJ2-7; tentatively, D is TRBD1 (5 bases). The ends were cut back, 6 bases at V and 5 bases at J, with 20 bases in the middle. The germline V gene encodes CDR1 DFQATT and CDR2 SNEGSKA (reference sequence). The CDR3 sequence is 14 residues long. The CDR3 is CSAPGVRDIDEQYF. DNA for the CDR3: TGCAGTGCCCCTGGAGTCAGGGATATCGACGAGCAGTACTTC.

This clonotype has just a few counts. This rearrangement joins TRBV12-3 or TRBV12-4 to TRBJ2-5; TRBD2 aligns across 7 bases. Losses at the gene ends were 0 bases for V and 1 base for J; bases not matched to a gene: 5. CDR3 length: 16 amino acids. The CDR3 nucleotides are TGTGCCAGCAGTTTAGCCCTGGGAGGGATCCAAGAGACCCAGTACTTC. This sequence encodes CASSLALGGIQETQYF.

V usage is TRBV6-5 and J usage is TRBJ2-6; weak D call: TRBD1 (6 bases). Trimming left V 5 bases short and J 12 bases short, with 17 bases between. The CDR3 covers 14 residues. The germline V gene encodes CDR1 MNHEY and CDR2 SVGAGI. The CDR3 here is CASSQDSASSVLTF. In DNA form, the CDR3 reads TGTGCCAGCAGTCAGGACAGCGCTAGTTCCGTCCTGACTTTC.

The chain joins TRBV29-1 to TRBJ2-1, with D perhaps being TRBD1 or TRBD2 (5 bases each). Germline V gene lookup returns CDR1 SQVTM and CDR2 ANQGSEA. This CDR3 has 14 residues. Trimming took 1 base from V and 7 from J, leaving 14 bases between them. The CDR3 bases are TGCAGCGTTGAAGGGGGGACCAGGTGGAATGAGCAGTTCTTC. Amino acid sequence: CSVEGGTRWNEQFF.

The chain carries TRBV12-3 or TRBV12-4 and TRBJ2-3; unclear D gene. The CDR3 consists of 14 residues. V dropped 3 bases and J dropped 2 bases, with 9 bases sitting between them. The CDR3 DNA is TGTGCCAGCAGTTTCCTACAGAACACAGATACGCAGTATTTT. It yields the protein CASSFLQNTDTQYF.